The 17 T cell receptor beta chains in this list originate from one sample, sequenced in a study of blood T cell repertoires in COVID-19. The repertoire was sequenced with immunoSEQ multiplex PCR; TCRdb's copy has only in-frame clones and lacks some. The sample shows roughly 200,000 clones, about 80% of them seen only once. Sequencing was performed on peripheral blood. Receptors originate from a man in his fifties with active or convalescent COVID-19.

The rearrangement links TRBV20-1 to TRBJ1-1; 7 bases fit TRBD1. The CDR3 has 10 residues. The V gene's germline CDR1 is DFQATT and CDR2 SNEGSKA (reference sequence). V lost 5 bases to trimming and J lost 7 bases; unmatched junction nucleotides: 1. CDR3 sequence reads: CSADRDEAFF. DNA of the CDR3: TGCAGTGCTGACAGGGATGAAGCTTTCTTT.

The chain employs TRBV3-1 (or the pseudogene TRBV3-2) and TRBJ2-3; perhaps TRBD2 as D (5 bases). Germline values: CDR1 LGHDT, CDR2 YNNKEL (reference sequence). V was clipped by 1 base and J by 7 bases, with 9 bases between them. The length of the CDR3 is 13 residues. In DNA, the CDR3 is TGTGCCAGCAGCCAAGTTGCGGGCTATACGCAGTATTTT. Residues: CASSQVAGYTQYF.

A remark on this clone: This specimen includes other DNA sequences encoding the same CDR3. The rearrangement links TRBV9 to TRBJ2-1; D is undetermined. Germline CDR1 reads SGDLS; CDR2 reads YYNGEE. Between the trimmed V and J ends, which lost 0 bases and 5 bases, there was a span of 9 bases. The CDR3 length is 14 residues. The DNA for the CDR3 is TGTGCCAGCAGCGTAGGCGGCCGTAACAATGAGCAGTTCTTC. Its protein product is CASSVGGRNNEQFF.

This clone was seen only once. V and J are TRBV27 and TRBJ2-1; 8 bases agree with TRBD1. The CDR3 runs to 15 residues. J was trimmed by 6 bases and V by 5 bases; bases with no gene match: 9. Germline-derived CDR1 and CDR2 are MNHEY and SMNVEV (reference sequence). CDR3 loop: CASSRQGNRGNEQFF. CDR3 DNA: TGTGCCAGCAGTCGACAGGGGAATAGGGGCAATGAGCAGTTCTTC.

The chain has TRBV7-6 and TRBJ2-3, with TRBD2 identical over 9 bases. The V segment lost 4 bases and the J segment 0 bases; nucleotides outside the gene matches: 2. The germline V gene encodes CDR1 SGHVS and CDR2 FNYEAQ. This CDR3 region has 15 residues. The CDR3 reads CASSSLAGSTDTQYF. The DNA for the CDR3 is TGTGCCAGCAGCTCGCTAGCGGGAAGCACAGATACGCAGTATTTT.

V gene TRBV5-1 combines with J gene TRBJ1-6; the match to TRBD1 covers 8 bases. The germline V gene has CDR1 SGHRS and CDR2 YFSETQ. There are 15 residues in the CDR3. Trimming at V came to 0 bases and at J to 6 bases, leaving 2 bases not matched to a gene. Written as DNA, the CDR3 is TGCGCCAGCAGCTTGGCCGGGACAGGTAATTCACCCCTCCACTTT. Its protein product is CASSLAGTGNSPLHF.

The chain couples TRBV6-5 to TRBJ2-7; 8 positions agree with TRBD1. Trimming at V came to 0 bases and at J to 4 bases, leaving 8 bases not matched to a gene. The CDR3 length is 16 residues. The germline gives CDR1 MNHEY, CDR2 SVGAGI. CDR3: CASSYSPPGGGYEQYF. DNA for the CDR3: TGTGCCAGCAGTTACTCCCCCCCAGGGGGCGGATACGAGCAGTACTTC.

This chain connects TRBV6-5 to TRBJ1-1; unclear D gene. There are 15 residues in the CDR3. Germline CDR1 reads MNHEY; CDR2 reads SVGAGI. V was shortened by 7 bases and J by 8 bases, with 23 bases between the two germline ends. CDR3 DNA: TGTGCCAGCACTATGACGTCCCGAACAGCTTGGGAAGCTTTCTTT. This encodes CASTMTSRTAWEAFF.

This chain joins TRBV3-1 (or the pseudogene TRBV3-2) and TRBJ2-2, with D possibly TRBD1 on 5 matching bases. The CDR3 contains 17 residues. Trimming removed 2 bases from V and 2 bases from J, with 15 bases in between. CDR1 LGHDT and CDR2 YNNKEL come from the germline V gene (reference sequence). CDR3 coding DNA: TGTGCCAGCAGCCAATCCAGGGCAGGGTTAAACACCGGGGAGCTGTTTTTT. It codes for CASSQSRAGLNTGELFF.

The chain joins TRBV5-4 to TRBJ1-1; TRBD1 agrees at 11 bases. The CDR3 runs 15 residues. V lost 4 bases, J lost 5 bases, and 7 bases stayed unmatched. Germline V gives CDR1 SGHNT, CDR2 YYREEE (reference sequence). The CDR3 protein is CASSTTGTGGTEAFF. The DNA of the CDR3 is TGTGCCAGCAGCACCACCGGGACAGGGGGGACTGAAGCTTTCTTT. Drawing the rest from reference TRBV5-4 and TRBJ1-1, the complete variable domain is ETGVTQSPTHLIKTRGQQVTLRCSSQSGHNTVSWYQQALGQGPQFIFQYYREEENGRGNFPPRFSGLQFPNYSSELNVNALELDDSALYLCASSTTGTGGTEAFFGQGTRLTVV.

V and J are TRBV6-2 or TRBV6-3 and TRBJ2-2; possible D gene TRBD2, 6 bases. The ends were cut back, 5 bases at V and 4 bases at J, with 8 bases in the middle. This CDR3 region has 13 residues. Germline assignment: CDR1 MNHEY and CDR2 SVGEGT. CDR3 sequence: CASSRLGTGELFF. The CDR3 region has the DNA TGTGCCAGCAGTCGACTAGGCACCGGGGAGCTGTTTTTT.

J is TRBJ1-5 and V is TRBV12-5, with 11 bases aligning to TRBD1. The CDR3 has 24 residues. CDR1 LGHNT and CDR2 FRNRAP come from the germline V gene. The V segment lost 1 base and the J segment 2 bases; nucleotides outside the gene matches: 25. This CDR3 reads CASGLASYRDRGKGAPIGNQPQHF. CDR3 coding DNA: TGTGCTAGTGGTTTGGCCAGCTACCGGGACAGGGGGAAAGGGGCCCCTATCGGCAATCAGCCCCAGCATTTT.

This clone was detected once. At one boundary the junction diverges from the germline segment, which might be a read error. The chain links TRBV6-5 to TRBJ1-2; D gene uncertain. The CDR3 sequence is 13 residues long. Germline V gives CDR1 MNHEY, CDR2 SVGAGI. The DNA for the CDR3 is TGTGCCAGCCACCGGGTGGGAGGAGCTAACGGGGCCTTC. Translating it yields CASHRVGGANGAF.

V gene TRBV3-1 (or the pseudogene TRBV3-2) combines with J gene TRBJ2-3; 8 bases agree with TRBD1. The CDR3 length is 16 residues. Germline trimming cut 0 bases from V and 7 bases from J; bases unmatched to any gene: 9. Per germline, CDR1 LGHDT and CDR2 YNNKEL (reference sequence). CDR3 protein: CASSQDGPGGKYTQYF. As DNA, the CDR3 is TGTGCCAGCAGCCAAGATGGGCCAGGGGGCAAGTATACGCAGTATTTT.

The genes are TRBV4-1 and TRBJ2-2; 9 bases match TRBD2. Trimming removed 1 base from V and 4 bases from J; junction bases left unmatched: 7. The CDR3 is made up of 17 amino acids. Germline loops: CDR1 MGHRA, CDR2 YSYEKL. The CDR3 bases are TGCGCCAGCAGCCAAGGGCAGGGACTAGCTATCACCGGGGAGCTGTTTTTT. Translated: CASSQGQGLAITGELFF.

The rearrangement joins TRBV29-1 to TRBJ2-7; 11 bases match TRBD1. The J segment lost 6 bases and the V segment lost 4 bases, leaving 8 bases of the junction unmatched. CDR1 is SQVTM, CDR2 ANQGSEA, per germline. CDR3 length: 14 residues. CDR3 protein: CSVGFRTGGSEQYF. The CDR3 region has the DNA TGCAGCGTTGGGTTTAGGACAGGGGGCTCCGAGCAGTACTTC.

J is TRBJ1-1 and V is TRBV28, with D perhaps matching TRBD1 (5 bases). The germline gives CDR1 MDHEN, CDR2 SYDVKM. Trimming took off 3 bases at V and 5 bases at J, with 13 bases between the two ends. This CDR3 region has 14 residues. CDR3 nucleotide sequence: TGTGCCAGCAGTTTGGGGCGGATGGGGACTGAAGCTTTCTTT. Translating gives CASSLGRMGTEAFF. The full variable domain, its missing parts supplied by reference TRBV28 and TRBJ1-1, is DVKVTQSSRYLVKRTGEKVFLECVQDMDHENMFWYRQDPGLGLRLIYFSYDVKMKEKGDIPEGYSVSREKKERFSLILESASTNQTSMYLCASSLGRMGTEAFFGQGTRLTVV.